These T cell receptor beta chains were read from a single sample in a study of cytomegalovirus exposure and HLA in healthy donors. Repertoires were generated with immunoSEQ multiplex PCR, while TCRdb's copy carries only in-frame clones and drops some. The data show fewer than 350,000 clones, approximately 90% seen once. The sample taken for sequencing was PBMCs. These TCRs come from a young woman in good health and CMV-seronegative. Both conserved end residues are part of each CDR3. Fields, in order: CDR3 protein, CDR3 DNA, D gene, J gene, clone size, V gene. D genes are given only for firm matches. A row's size may be missing; if present it is once, few, many or a size class.

CDR3 protein: CASSQAGGPKEQYF
CDR3 DNA: TGCGCCAGCAGCCAAGCGGGGGGACCGAAGGAGCAGTACTTC
D gene: TRBD2
J gene: TRBJ2-7
clone size: .
V gene: TRBV4-1

CDR3 protein: CASSKGQGGLDEQFF
CDR3 DNA: TGCGCCAGCAGCAAAGGACAGGGGGGATTGGATGAGCAGTTCTTC
D gene: TRBD1
J gene: TRBJ2-1
clone size: .
V gene: TRBV5-1

CDR3 protein: CASSESRSYEQYF
CDR3 DNA: TGCGCCAGCAGTGAGTCGCGAAGCTACGAGCAGTACTTC
D gene: .
J gene: TRBJ2-7
clone size: .
V gene: TRBV10-1

CDR3 protein: CASSPTVRNQPQHF
CDR3 DNA: TGTGCCAGCAGCCCGACAGTAAGGAATCAGCCCCAGCATTTT
D gene: .
J gene: TRBJ1-5
clone size: .
V gene: TRBV16

CDR3 protein: CSVERQGETRNQPQHF
CDR3 DNA: TGCAGCGTTGAGAGACAGGGGGAGACCCGCAATCAGCCCCAGCATTTT
D gene: TRBD1
J gene: TRBJ1-5
clone size: .
V gene: TRBV29-1

CDR3 protein: CAPGGGTAVSYEQYF
CDR3 DNA: TGTGCCCCAGGAGGGGGGACAGCCGTCTCGTACGAGCAGTACTTC
D gene: .
J gene: TRBJ2-7
clone size: .
V gene: TRBV9

CDR3 protein: CASSPSYGYTF
CDR3 DNA: TGTGCCAGCTCACCGAGCTATGGCTACACCTTC
D gene: .
J gene: TRBJ1-2
clone size: .
V gene: TRBV18

CDR3 protein: CASSIERQGANEKLFF
CDR3 DNA: TGTGCCAGTAGTATCGAGAGACAGGGGGCGAATGAAAAACTGTTTTTT
D gene: TRBD1
J gene: TRBJ1-4
clone size: .
V gene: TRBV19

CDR3 protein: CASRRTGGMYEQYF
CDR3 DNA: TGTGCCAGCAGAAGGACAGGGGGCATGTACGAGCAGTACTTC
D gene: TRBD1
J gene: TRBJ2-7
clone size: .
V gene: TRBV27

CDR3 protein: CASSIDFRQGGFNQPQHF
CDR3 DNA: TGTGCCAGTAGTATAGATTTCCGACAGGGGGGTTTCAATCAGCCCCAGCATTTT
D gene: TRBD1
J gene: TRBJ1-5
clone size: .
V gene: TRBV19

CDR3 protein: CASSVGLAVSETQYF
CDR3 DNA: TGTGCCAGCAGCGTAGGGTTAGCGGTGAGTGAGACCCAGTACTTC
D gene: .
J gene: TRBJ2-5
clone size: .
V gene: TRBV9

CDR3 protein: CAWSVLGRGAWDQPQHF
CDR3 DNA: TGTGCCTGGAGTGTATTGGGCAGGGGGGCCTGGGATCAGCCCCAGCATTTT
D gene: TRBD1
J gene: TRBJ1-5
clone size: .
V gene: TRBV30

CDR3 protein: CASSSNQGPAFF
CDR3 DNA: TGTGCCAGCAGCTCTAATCAGGGTCCAGCTTTCTTT
D gene: .
J gene: TRBJ1-1
clone size: few
V gene: TRBV2

CDR3 protein: CASSPGGWAQHF
CDR3 DNA: TGTGCCAGCAGCCCGGGTGGCTGGGCCCAGCATTTT
D gene: .
J gene: TRBJ1-5
clone size: .
V gene: TRBV6-5

CDR3 protein: CASSKDRGADTQYF
CDR3 DNA: TGTGCCAGTAGTAAAGACAGGGGCGCAGATACGCAGTATTTT
D gene: TRBD1
J gene: TRBJ2-3
clone size: .
V gene: TRBV19

CDR3 protein: CSVDRAAFF
CDR3 DNA: TGCAGCGTTGACCGAGCAGCTTTCTTT
D gene: .
J gene: TRBJ1-1
clone size: few
V gene: TRBV29-1

CDR3 protein: CASSASGGAYNEQFF
CDR3 DNA: TGTGCCAGTAGTGCTAGCGGGGGTGCCTACAATGAGCAGTTCTTC
D gene: TRBD2
J gene: TRBJ2-1
clone size: .
V gene: TRBV19

CDR3 protein: CASSYRAIQETQYF
CDR3 DNA: TGTGCCAGCAGTTACCGAGCCATTCAAGAGACCCAGTACTTC
D gene: .
J gene: TRBJ2-5
clone size: .
V gene: TRBV6-5

CDR3 protein: CASSQPGQLNYGYTF
CDR3 DNA: TGCGCCAGCAGCCAGCCGGGACAGCTAAACTATGGCTACACCTTC
D gene: TRBD1
J gene: TRBJ1-2
clone size: .
V gene: TRBV4-1

CDR3 protein: CASSYRDRGANYGYTF
CDR3 DNA: TGTGCCAGCAGTTACCGCGACAGGGGAGCTAACTATGGCTACACCTTC
D gene: TRBD1
J gene: TRBJ1-2
clone size: .
V gene: TRBV6-6

CDR3 protein: CAWKTIGTGNEKLFF
CDR3 DNA: TGTGCCTGGAAGACAATCGGGACAGGGAATGAAAAACTGTTTTTT
D gene: TRBD1
J gene: TRBJ1-4
clone size: .
V gene: TRBV30

CDR3 protein: CATTQTQGGTEGGYTF
CDR3 DNA: TGTGCCACCACTCAGACACAGGGGGGGACCGAGGGAGGCTACACCTTC
D gene: TRBD1
J gene: TRBJ1-2
clone size: .
V gene: TRBV15

CDR3 protein: CASSVNGQGNSPLHF
CDR3 DNA: TGTGCCAGCAGCGTGAATGGACAGGGAAATTCACCCCTCCACTTT
D gene: TRBD1
J gene: TRBJ1-6
clone size: .
V gene: TRBV9

CDR3 protein: CASSLEGLAGGLAKNIQYF
CDR3 DNA: TGTGCCAGCAGCTTGGAGGGACTAGCGGGGGGCCTAGCCAAAAACATTCAGTACTTC
D gene: TRBD2
J gene: TRBJ2-4
clone size: .
V gene: TRBV5-8

CDR3 protein: CASGQDTQYF
CDR3 DNA: TGTGCTAGTGGTCAAGATACGCAGTATTTT
D gene: .
J gene: TRBJ2-3
clone size: .
V gene: TRBV12-5

CDR3 protein: CASTAGAGYGYTF
CDR3 DNA: TGTGCCAGCACGGCGGGGGCAGGCTATGGCTACACCTTC
D gene: .
J gene: TRBJ1-2
clone size: .
V gene: TRBV7-6

CDR3 protein: CASSRNELQSSGNTIYF
CDR3 DNA: TGTGCCAGCTCCCGAAACGAGTTACAGAGCTCTGGAAACACCATATATTTT
D gene: .
J gene: TRBJ1-3
clone size: .
V gene: TRBV18

CDR3 protein: CASSVVGQGAAYEQYF
CDR3 DNA: TGTGCCAGTAGCGTCGTCGGACAGGGGGCAGCCTACGAGCAGTACTTC
D gene: TRBD1
J gene: TRBJ2-7
clone size: .
V gene: TRBV19

CDR3 protein: CASSDSEGADTQYF
CDR3 DNA: TGTGCCAGCAGTGACTCAGAGGGGGCAGATACGCAGTATTTT
D gene: .
J gene: TRBJ2-3
clone size: .
V gene: TRBV6-4

CDR3 protein: CASSPPMRVIGTEAFF
CDR3 DNA: TGTGCCAGCAGTCCCCCCATGAGGGTGATCGGCACTGAAGCTTTCTTT
D gene: .
J gene: TRBJ1-1
clone size: .
V gene: TRBV6-6

CDR3 protein: CASSPGGGVNQPQHF
CDR3 DNA: TGCGCCAGCAGCCCTGGGGGAGGGGTCAATCAGCCCCAGCATTTT
D gene: .
J gene: TRBJ1-5
clone size: .
V gene: TRBV5-1

CDR3 protein: CASSQTGGEQYF
CDR3 DNA: TGCGCCAGCAGCCAAACAGGGGGAGAGCAGTACTTC
D gene: TRBD1
J gene: TRBJ2-7
clone size: .
V gene: TRBV4-1

CDR3 protein: CASSPPRTETNQPQHF
CDR3 DNA: TGTGCCAGCAGCCCACCCCGGACAGAGACCAATCAGCCCCAGCATTTT
D gene: .
J gene: TRBJ1-5
clone size: .
V gene: TRBV6-6

CDR3 protein: CASSLARPQVNTGELFF
CDR3 DNA: TGTGCCAGCAGCTTAGCTCGACCGCAGGTGAACACCGGGGAGCTGTTTTTT
D gene: .
J gene: TRBJ2-2
clone size: .
V gene: TRBV7-9

CDR3 protein: CASSYSVNYGYTF
CDR3 DNA: TGTGCCAGCAGTTATTCGGTGAACTATGGCTACACCTTC
D gene: .
J gene: TRBJ1-2
clone size: .
V gene: TRBV6-5

CDR3 protein: CASSLEGTSGAYEQYF
CDR3 DNA: TGTGCCAGCAGCTTAGAAGGGACTAGCGGGGCCTACGAGCAGTACTTC
D gene: TRBD2
J gene: TRBJ2-7
clone size: .
V gene: TRBV7-2

CDR3 protein: CASSPRQSSYEQYF
CDR3 DNA: TGTGCCAGCAGCCCTCGACAGAGCTCCTACGAGCAGTACTTC
D gene: .
J gene: TRBJ2-7
clone size: .
V gene: TRBV9

CDR3 protein: CASSFHTAYEQYF
CDR3 DNA: TGTGCCAGCAGTTTTCATACTGCCTACGAGCAGTACTTC
D gene: .
J gene: TRBJ2-7
clone size: .
V gene: TRBV27

CDR3 protein: CASSLAGVIYNEQFF
CDR3 DNA: TGTGCCAGCAGTCTAGCGGGGGTGATCTACAATGAGCAGTTCTTC
D gene: TRBD2
J gene: TRBJ2-1
clone size: once
V gene: TRBV2

CDR3 protein: CASSWWTGRTEAFF
CDR3 DNA: TGTGCCAGCAGCTGGTGGACAGGGCGGACTGAAGCTTTCTTT
D gene: TRBD1
J gene: TRBJ1-1
clone size: .
V gene: TRBV5-6

CDR3 protein: CASSGGLAETQYF
CDR3 DNA: TGCGCCAGCAGTGGGGGACTAGCTGAGACCCAGTACTTC
D gene: TRBD2
J gene: TRBJ2-5
clone size: .
V gene: TRBV10-1

CDR3 protein: CASSPHGTALSPLHF
CDR3 DNA: TGTGCCAGCAGCCCCCATGGCACAGCCCTTTCACCCCTCCACTTT
D gene: .
J gene: TRBJ1-6
clone size: .
V gene: TRBV5-6

CDR3 protein: CASSSTGNQPQHF
CDR3 DNA: TGTGCCAGTAGTTCTACAGGGAATCAGCCCCAGCATTTT
D gene: .
J gene: TRBJ1-5
clone size: .
V gene: TRBV19

CDR3 protein: CSARGEQGAFF
CDR3 DNA: TGCAGTGCTAGAGGGGAACAGGGAGCTTTCTTT
D gene: .
J gene: TRBJ1-1
clone size: few
V gene: TRBV20-1

CDR3 protein: CASSRREGSYNEQFF
CDR3 DNA: TGTGCCAGCAGCCGCCGGGAAGGCAGCTACAATGAGCAGTTCTTC
D gene: .
J gene: TRBJ2-1
clone size: few
V gene: TRBV7-3

CDR3 protein: CATSSQRTGYYGQYF
CDR3 DNA: TGTGCCACCAGCAGCCAACGGACAGGGTACTACGGGCAGTACTTC
D gene: TRBD1
J gene: TRBJ2-7
clone size: .
V gene: TRBV15

CDR3 protein: CASSPTGRGVNEQYF
CDR3 DNA: TGTGCCAGCAGCCCCACGGGCAGGGGCGTAAACGAGCAGTACTTC
D gene: .
J gene: TRBJ2-7
clone size: .
V gene: TRBV5-4

CDR3 protein: CASSLDSNEQFF
CDR3 DNA: TGTGCCAGCAGCTTAGACAGCAATGAGCAGTTCTTC
D gene: .
J gene: TRBJ2-1
clone size: few
V gene: TRBV28

CDR3 protein: CASSLVGTYEQYF
CDR3 DNA: TGTGCCAGCAGTTTGGTGGGCACCTACGAGCAGTACTTC
D gene: .
J gene: TRBJ2-7
clone size: .
V gene: TRBV27

CDR3 protein: CASSQRQSLTDTQYF
CDR3 DNA: TGTGCCAGCTCACAGCGACAGTCCCTCACAGATACGCAGTATTTT
D gene: .
J gene: TRBJ2-3
clone size: .
V gene: TRBV18

CDR3 protein: CSVEGQGYGYTF
CDR3 DNA: TGCAGCGTTGAGGGACAGGGCTATGGCTACACCTTC
D gene: TRBD1
J gene: TRBJ1-2
clone size: .
V gene: TRBV29-1

CDR3 protein: CASTGNYGYTF
CDR3 DNA: TGTGCCTCGACAGGGAACTATGGCTACACCTTC
D gene: TRBD1
J gene: TRBJ1-2
clone size: .
V gene: TRBV30

CDR3 protein: CASSYQGFNEKLFF
CDR3 DNA: TGTGCCAGCAGTTACCAGGGGTTTAATGAAAAACTGTTTTTT
D gene: .
J gene: TRBJ1-4
clone size: .
V gene: TRBV27